This T cell receptor (beta chain) was recorded in a study of shared clonotypes between healthy human individuals. Study details: Each donor's CD8 memory used one plate, CD8 naive two, each CD4 subset three.

Each sorted subset replicate got 200 ng genomic DNA, approximately 27,000 genomes. The method was immunoSEQ multiplex PCR; TCRdb's version includes in-frame clones alone and lacks a portion of them. The data hold roughly 500,000 clones, with about 96% observed a single time. Study-wide results and limits: Expectations were that clonotype sharing among donors would be affected by sequencing depth.

In regard to this clone: The antigen is not known.

Germline-derived CDR1 and CDR2 are MDHEN and SYDVKM. With 1 base clipped from V and 9 bases from J, the junction kept 10 bases outside the gene matches. CDR3 length: 18 amino acids. This chain connects TRBV28 to TRBJ2-1, with 15 bases matching TRBD2. Specimen: naive CD4+ T cells sorted from blood. Subset meaning: CD45RA+ positively selected. The origin of this receptor is a woman in her thirties in good health. The CDR3 region has the DNA TGTGCCAGCAGTTTATTGTCCCGGACTAGCGGGAGGGGGGGTGAGCAGTTCTTC. This encodes CASSLLSRTSGRGGEQFF.